This TCR beta chain was documented in a study of memory CD4+ T cells and cytomegalovirus serostatus. Study results and caveats: A US-trained random forest predicted CMV serostatus with median AUC around 0.9. Of approximately 160 reported CMV TCRbeta sequences, under 70 were found in memory CD4+ repertoires.

Clones were read by immunoSEQ multiplex PCR, and TCRdb kept only the in-frame ones, dropping some. The sample has more than 45,000 clones, about three quarters seen once. The length of the CDR3 is 16 residues. V lost 2 bases, J lost 0 bases, and 4 bases stayed unmatched. Germline V gene data show CDR1 as SGHRS and CDR2 as YFSETQ. The sort gate was single viable CD3+CD4+CD8-CD45RO+ cells for memory CD4+ T cells. Donors' CMV status reflects serum IgG against pp150, pp28, p38, p52. Total CD4+ T cells were enriched by CD4 positive selection. Notes on this clone: Its antigen is undetermined.

This receptor was obtained from an adult in good health and CMV-seronegative. The sample consisted of memory CD4+ T cells from blood. The chain uses TRBV5-1 and TRBJ1-3; TRBD1 matches at 8 bases. The CDR3 bases are TGCGCCAGCAGCTTTTTTGGACAGGGCTCTGGAAACACCATATATTTT. Translation gives CASSFFGQGSGNTIYF.